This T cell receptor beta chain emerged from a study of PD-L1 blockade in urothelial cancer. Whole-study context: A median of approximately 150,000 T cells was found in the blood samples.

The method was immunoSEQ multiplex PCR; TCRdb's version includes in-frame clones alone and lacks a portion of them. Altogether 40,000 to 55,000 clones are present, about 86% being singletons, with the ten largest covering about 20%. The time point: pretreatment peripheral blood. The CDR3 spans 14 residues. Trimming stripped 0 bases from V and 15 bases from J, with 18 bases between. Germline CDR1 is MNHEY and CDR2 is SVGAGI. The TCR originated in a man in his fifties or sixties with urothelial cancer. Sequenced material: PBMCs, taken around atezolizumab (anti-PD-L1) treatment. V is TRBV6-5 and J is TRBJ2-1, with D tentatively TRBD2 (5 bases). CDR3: CASSYSPNSGSRFF. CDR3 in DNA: TGTGCCAGCAGTTACTCGCCGAACAGTGGGAGCCGGTTCTTC.